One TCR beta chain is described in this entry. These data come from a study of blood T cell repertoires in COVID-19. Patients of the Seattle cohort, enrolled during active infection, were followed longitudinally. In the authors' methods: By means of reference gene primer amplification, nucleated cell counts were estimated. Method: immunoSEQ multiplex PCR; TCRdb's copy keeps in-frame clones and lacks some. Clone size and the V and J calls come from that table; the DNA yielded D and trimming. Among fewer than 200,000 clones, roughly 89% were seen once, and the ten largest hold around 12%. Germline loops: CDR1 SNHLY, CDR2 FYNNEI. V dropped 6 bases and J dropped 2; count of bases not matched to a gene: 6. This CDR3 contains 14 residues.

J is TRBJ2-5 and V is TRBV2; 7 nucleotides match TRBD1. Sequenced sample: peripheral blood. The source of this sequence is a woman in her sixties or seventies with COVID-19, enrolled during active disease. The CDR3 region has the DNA TGTGCCAGCAGAGCCGGGACAGAACAAGAGACCCAGTACTTC. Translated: CASRAGTEQETQYF.